These T cell receptor beta chains were read from a single sample in a study of Ad26.COV2.S vaccination and SARS-CoV-2 variants. Profiling relied on immunoSEQ multiplex PCR, and the TCRdb table lists in-frame clones only, not all of them. This sample has approximately 140,000 clones, with 80% to 90% found just once. Sequenced here: peripheral blood, sampled after recovery from COVID-19. These receptors were obtained from a human donor who had recovered from COVID-19. Both conserved end residues are part of each CDR3. Each record gives: CDR3 length, D gene, V gene, clone size, J gene, CDR3 DNA, CDR3 protein. A D gene is named only where the DNA matches it firmly. Not every row has a clone size; where given, it reads once, few, many or a size class.

14	TRBD2	TRBV10-2	NA	TRBJ2-3	TGCGCCAGCAGTGAGACTAGCGGGACAGATACGCAGTATTTT	CASSETSGTDTQYF
13	NA	TRBV28	NA	TRBJ2-1	TGTGCCAGCAGGCCCCTCTCCTACAATGAGCAGTTCTTC	CASRPLSYNEQFF
17	TRBD1	TRBV7-8	NA	TRBJ2-7	TGTGCCAGCAGAAAAGACAGGGGCTTCGGGACCTCCTACGAGCAGTACTTC	CASRKDRGFGTSYEQYF
12	NA	TRBV2	few	TRBJ1-1	TGTGCCAGCAGCCTCGGCAACACTGAAGCTTTCTTT	CASSLGNTEAFF
18	TRBD1	TRBV7-8	NA	TRBJ2-7	TGTGCCAGCAGCTTAGCGGGACAGGGGGCTTATCGGGGTTACGAGCAGTACTTC	CASSLAGQGAYRGYEQYF
17	NA	TRBV6-2/TRBV6-3	few	TRBJ1-5	TGTGCCAGCAGTTACTCGTTCGGGGCGGCGAGCAATCAGCCCCAGCATTTT	CASSYSFGAASNQPQHF
11	NA	TRBV5-6	NA	TRBJ1-1	TGTGCCAGCAGCCTGGCTACTGAAGCTTTCTTT	CASSLATEAFF
13	NA	TRBV12-3/TRBV12-4	NA	TRBJ1-4	TGTGCCAGCAGTTTAGGGGGGTGGGAAAAACTGTTTTTT	CASSLGGWEKLFF
15	TRBD1	TRBV30	NA	TRBJ1-5	TGTGCCTGGAGTAGGACAGGGGAAGGCTATCAGCCCCAGCATTTT	CAWSRTGEGYQPQHF
14	NA	TRBV10-1	NA	TRBJ2-7	TGCGCCAGCAGTGGGGGACGGAGCCCCCACGAGCAGTACTTC	CASSGGRSPHEQYF
15	NA	TRBV7-2	NA	TRBJ2-6	TGTGCCAGCAGCTTAGTCCGCTCTGGGGCCAACGTCCTGACTTTC	CASSLVRSGANVLTF
18	NA	TRBV7-2	once	TRBJ2-3	TGTGCCAGCAGCCCCTTGAGGGGGGCTAGCGAGTCTACAGATACGCAGTATTTT	CASSPLRGASESTDTQYF
12	NA	TRBV10-2	once	TRBJ2-1	TGCGCCAGCAGGGGTAACTACAATGAGCAGTTCTTC	CASRGNYNEQFF
15	NA	TRBV10-3	NA	TRBJ2-7	TGTGCCATCAGTGATACCGGGGGCATAACCTACGAGCAGTACTTC	CAISDTGGITYEQYF
15	NA	TRBV29-1	NA	TRBJ2-2	TGCAGCGTTGTTCTTATGGGACAGAACACCGGGGAGCTGTTTTTT	CSVVLMGQNTGELFF
14	NA	TRBV5-1	NA	TRBJ1-2	TGCGCCAGCAGCTTGGAACAGGGCCACTATGGCTACACCTTC	CASSLEQGHYGYTF
16	NA	TRBV5-1	NA	TRBJ2-6	TGCGCCAGCAGCAAGAAAGTAGGTACTGGGGCCAACGTCCTGACTTTC	CASSKKVGTGANVLTF
17	TRBD1	TRBV5-4	NA	TRBJ1-1	TGTGCCAGCAGCCCAGGACAGGGGCTTTCCCGGGGCACTGAAGCTTTCTTT	CASSPGQGLSRGTEAFF
18	TRBD1	TRBV28	few	TRBJ1-1	TGTGCCAGCAGCCCTAAACTGGACCGAGGGGGCTGGAACACTGAAGCTTTCTTT	CASSPKLDRGGWNTEAFF